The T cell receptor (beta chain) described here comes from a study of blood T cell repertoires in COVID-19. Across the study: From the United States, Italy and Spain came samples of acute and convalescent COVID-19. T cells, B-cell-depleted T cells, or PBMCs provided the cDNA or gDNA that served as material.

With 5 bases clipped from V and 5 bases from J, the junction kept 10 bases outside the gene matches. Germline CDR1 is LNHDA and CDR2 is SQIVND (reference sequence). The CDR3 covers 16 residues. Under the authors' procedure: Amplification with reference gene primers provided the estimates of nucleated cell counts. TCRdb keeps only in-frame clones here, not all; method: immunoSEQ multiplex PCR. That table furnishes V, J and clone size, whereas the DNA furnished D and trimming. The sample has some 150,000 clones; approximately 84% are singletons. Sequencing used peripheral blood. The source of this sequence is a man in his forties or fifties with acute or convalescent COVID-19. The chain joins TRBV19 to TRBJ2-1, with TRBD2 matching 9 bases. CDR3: CASSSRRLAENNEQFF. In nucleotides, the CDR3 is TGTGCCAGTAGTTCACGTCGACTAGCGGAAAACAATGAGCAGTTCTTC.